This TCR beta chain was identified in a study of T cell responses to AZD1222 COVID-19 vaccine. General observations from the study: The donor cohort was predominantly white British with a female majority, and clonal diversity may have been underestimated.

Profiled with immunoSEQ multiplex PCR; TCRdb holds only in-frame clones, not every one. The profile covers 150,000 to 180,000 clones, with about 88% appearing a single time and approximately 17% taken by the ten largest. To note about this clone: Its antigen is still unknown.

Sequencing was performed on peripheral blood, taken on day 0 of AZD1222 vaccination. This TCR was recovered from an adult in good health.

This CDR3 is CASSTYGQRNTEAFF. The CDR3 nucleotides are TGTGCCAGCAGCACCTACGGACAGAGGAACACTGAAGCTTTCTTT. This chain links TRBV19 with TRBJ1-1; TRBD1 is a possible D gene (6 bases). V lost 9 bases and J lost 1, with 18 bases in between. The CDR3 contains 15 residues. Per germline, CDR1 LNHDA and CDR2 SQIVND (reference sequence).